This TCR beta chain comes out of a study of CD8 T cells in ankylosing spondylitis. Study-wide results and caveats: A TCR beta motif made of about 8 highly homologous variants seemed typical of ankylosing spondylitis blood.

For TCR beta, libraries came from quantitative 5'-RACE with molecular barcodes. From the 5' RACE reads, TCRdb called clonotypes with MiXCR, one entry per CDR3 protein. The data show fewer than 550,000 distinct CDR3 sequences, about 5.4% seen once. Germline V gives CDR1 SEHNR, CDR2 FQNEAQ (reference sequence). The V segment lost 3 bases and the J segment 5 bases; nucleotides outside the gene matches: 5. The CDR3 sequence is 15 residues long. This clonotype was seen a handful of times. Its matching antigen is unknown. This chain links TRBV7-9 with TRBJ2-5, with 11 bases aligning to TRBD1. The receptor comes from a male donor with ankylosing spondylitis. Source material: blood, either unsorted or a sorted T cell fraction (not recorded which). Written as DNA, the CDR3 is TGTGCCAGCAGCTTCCCGGGACAGGGGGTGGAGACCCAGTACTTC. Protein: CASSFPGQGVETQYF.